Described below is a single T cell receptor (beta chain) sequence and its context. The sample comes from a study of control samples from healthy donors and cancer patients. Sequenced by immunoSEQ multiplex PCR; TCRdb stores in-frame clones only, minus some. This sample has 250,000 to 300,000 clones, with 82% found just once. The V and J ends lost 6 bases and 9 bases respectively, with 11 bases between them. The CDR3 consists of 11 residues. This chain joins TRBV12-3 or TRBV12-4 and TRBJ1-1, with D possibly matching TRBD1 (6 bases). Sequencing used PBMCs. The receptor comes from a woman in her sixties or seventies with lung cancer. Here the CDR3 reads CASSTGMKAFF. The CDR3 DNA is TGTGCCAGCAGCACAGGGATGAAAGCTTTCTTT.